The clone carrying this TCR beta chain was seen more than once but under ten times. This entry comes from a study of identical twins. V shed 2 bases and J shed 7 bases, with 12 bases lying between them. The CDR3 contains 13 residues. CDR1 SQVTM and CDR2 ANQGSEA come from the germline V gene. TCRdb itself ran the 5' RACE reads through MiXCR, one entry per CDR3 protein. Counted here are fewer than 800,000 distinct CDR3 sequences, roughly 7.1% occurring once; the ten biggest clones make up roughly 1.6%. The sample was also linked to a second study, of yellow fever vaccine responses in identical twins.

The chain employs TRBV29-1 and TRBJ2-1; TRBD2 might be the D (6 bases). This clonotype originated in a woman younger than 35 in good health. Sequenced material: PBMCs. CDR3 DNA: TGCAGCGTTGAACGCGATGGGGGGAATGAGCAGTTCTTC. Protein sequence: CSVERDGGNEQFF.